This T cell receptor (beta chain) originates from a study of vaccination and CD4 T cells after COVID-19 (dated by TCRdb to the early 2020s). At the level of the whole study: Convalescent patients had a positive SARS-CoV-2 result on nasal swab PCR, and of these patients, several had mild disease and one had severe disease. Each participant got two doses of either the Pfizer-BioNTech BNT162b2 vaccine (n=8) or the Moderna mRNA-1273 vaccine (n=2). For stimulating the cultures, overlapping spike peptide pools were used, derived from SARS-CoV-2 as well as from the common cold coronaviruses HCoV-NL63, HCoV-OC43 and HCoV-229E. Post-vaccine blood samples were obtained a median of approximately 74 days after the second vaccine dose, with a range of about 13 to 241 days. Control cultures used a CEFX viral epitope pool as positive control, an HIV-1 Nef peptide pool as negative control, or no peptide. Six males and four females were included in the convalescent cohort, with two Hispanic individuals, seven Caucasians, two Asians and one multiracial person represented. The spike-specific CD4+ TCR repertoire was compared before and after mRNA vaccination in approximately ten COVID-19 convalescent patients and a few infection-naive healthy vaccine recipients. Post-COVID blood samples from convalescent patients were collected a median of roughly 100 days after diagnosis, with a range of roughly 30 to 161 days. Beyond this particular receptor, the publication reports: An increase in the median number of SARS-CoV-2-reactive clonotypes from approximately 21 after infection to 38 after vaccination was observed, but the change was not found to be significant. Among convalescent patients, a median roughly 84% of the SARS-CoV-2-reactive clones seen after vaccination appeared only after vaccination, which suggests priming specific to the vaccine. Nearly all vaccine-specific clones in convalescent patients (304 of 307) were mono-reactive for SARS-CoV-2 spike rather than cross-reactive with common cold coronaviruses. The number of convalescent patients in the study was relatively small, and the study did not examine early timepoints following natural infection.

The library came from PCR. TCR sequencing of DNA from cultured CD4+ T cells used the Oncomine TCR Beta short-read assay at the Johns Hopkins FTIC core. The QIAamp micro DNA kit was used to extract genomic DNA from the cultured CD4+ T cells. Oncomine TCR Beta libraries from cultured CD4+ T cells were pooled using unique dual indexes and sequenced on an Illumina iSeq 100. The authors processed their data as follows. Non-productive sequences were filtered out, and CDR3s that did not start with C, did not end with F or W, or were shorter than 7 amino acids were discarded. Antigen-specific clonotypes were identified using the MANAFEST web application through comparison of peptide-stimulated wells with reference and other culture wells. Positive clones required FDR below 0.05, an odds ratio above 5, and productive frequency above 0.1% in at least two of three replicate wells. Clonotypes that were significantly expanded in both SARS-CoV-2 spike wells and at least one common cold coronavirus spike condition were defined as cross-reactive. Levenshtein distances (stringdist) and unrooted phylogenetic trees (ape) in R version 3.6.1 were used to assess CDR3 homology. TCRdb reprocessing: public reads trimmed at Q25 with fastp, clones called with MiXCR, in-frame beta chains kept. Each CDR3 protein gets just one entry, which takes the most common genes and DNA from the rows behind it. It is TCRdb's table, rather than the study itself, that gives the V and J calls and clone size. Present in this sample are approximately 16,000 distinct CDR3 sequences, 45% to 65% of which were seen just once. The ten largest clonotypes hold about 9.4% of the sample.

Taken with the paper, the label for treatment or condition translates to: roughly 11-day PBMC culture with coronavirus spike peptide pools or control peptides (ViraFEST assay). The study used the ViraFEST assay, which expanded antigen-specific T cells with peptide pools and then identified expanded clonotypes by TCR sequencing. The convalescent patients' positive SARS-CoV-2 PCR tests fell between March and December 2020, which was before the Alpha, Beta and Delta variants emerged in the United States. Each well held approximately 2 million PBMCs cultured in IMDM containing about 5% human AB serum and approximately 9.1 IU/ml IL-2, with 10 ug/ml peptide pools added. On days 3 and 7, half of the culture medium was replaced with fresh IL-2-containing medium. After around 11 days of culture, CD4+ T cells were isolated by negative selection with the EasySep CD4+ T cell isolation kit. PBMCs were separated from whole blood using Ficoll-Paque Plus gradient centrifugation and then either used fresh or cryopreserved at -140C. In general, triplicate wells were set up for every culture condition.

In the germline V gene, CDR1 corresponds to ENHRY and CDR2 to SYGVKD. Trimmed from V: 8 bases; trimmed from J: 4 bases; junction bases lacking a gene match: 13. Measured from the cysteine to the phenylalanine, the CDR3 is 16 residues long. The DNA shown is the 48-base CDR3, in frame from base 1. On this clonotype itself: Its binding antigen is unknown. Per-nucleotide qualities are absent, and no much larger clonotype sits a single base away.

The chain is encoded by TRBV10-3 joined to TRBJ1-2, with 10 bases matching TRBD1. The sequence was obtained from a human donor who had recovered from COVID-19. The sequenced sample consisted of CD4+ T cells from blood, cultured in vitro. The nucleotides are TGTGCCATCTTTAGACAGGGGGCGTTACTTTGCTATGGCTACACCTTC. Translated, it gives CAIFRQGALLCYGYTF.